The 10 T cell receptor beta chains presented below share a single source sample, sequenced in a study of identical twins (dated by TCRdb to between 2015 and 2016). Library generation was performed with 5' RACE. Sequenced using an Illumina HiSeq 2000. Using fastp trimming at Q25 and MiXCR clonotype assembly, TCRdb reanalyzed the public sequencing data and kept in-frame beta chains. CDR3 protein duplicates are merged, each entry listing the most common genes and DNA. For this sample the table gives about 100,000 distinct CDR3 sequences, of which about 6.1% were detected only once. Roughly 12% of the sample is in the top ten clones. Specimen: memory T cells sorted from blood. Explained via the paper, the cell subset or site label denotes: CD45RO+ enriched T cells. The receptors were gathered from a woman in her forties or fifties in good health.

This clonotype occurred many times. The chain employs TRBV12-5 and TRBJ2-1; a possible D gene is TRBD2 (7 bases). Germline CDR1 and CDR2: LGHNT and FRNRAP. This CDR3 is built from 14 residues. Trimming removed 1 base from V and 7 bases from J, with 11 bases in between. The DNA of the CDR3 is TGTGCTAGTGGTTTGGGGGAGGGGGGGAATGAGCAGTTCTTC. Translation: CASGLGEGGNEQFF.

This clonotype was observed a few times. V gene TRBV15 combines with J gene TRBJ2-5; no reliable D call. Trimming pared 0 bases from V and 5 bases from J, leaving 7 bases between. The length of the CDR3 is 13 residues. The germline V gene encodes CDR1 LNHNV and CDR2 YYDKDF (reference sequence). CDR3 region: CATSREFGETQYF. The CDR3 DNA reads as TGTGCCACCAGCAGAGAGTTTGGGGAGACCCAGTACTTC.

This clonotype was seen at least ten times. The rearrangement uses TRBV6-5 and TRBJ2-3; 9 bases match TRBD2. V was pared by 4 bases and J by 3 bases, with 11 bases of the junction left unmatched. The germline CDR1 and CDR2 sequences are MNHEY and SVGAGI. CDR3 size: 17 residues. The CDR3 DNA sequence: TGTGCCAGCAGTTCCCGGAAAAGACTAGCGGAGACAGATACGCAGTATTTT. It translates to CASSSRKRLAETDTQYF.

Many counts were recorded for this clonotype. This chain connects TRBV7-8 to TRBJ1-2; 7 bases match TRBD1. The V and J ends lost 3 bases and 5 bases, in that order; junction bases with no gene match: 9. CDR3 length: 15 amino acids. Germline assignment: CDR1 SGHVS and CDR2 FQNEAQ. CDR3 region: CASSLLLTGNYGYTF. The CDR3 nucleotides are TGTGCCAGCAGCTTGTTGTTGACAGGGAATTATGGCTACACCTTC.

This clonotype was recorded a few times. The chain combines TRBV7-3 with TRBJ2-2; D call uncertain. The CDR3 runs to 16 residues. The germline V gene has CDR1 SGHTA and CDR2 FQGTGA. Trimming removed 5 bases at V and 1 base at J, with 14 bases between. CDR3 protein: CASSTHLGGNTGELFF. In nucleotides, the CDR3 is TGTGCCAGCAGCACCCATTTGGGTGGGAACACCGGGGAGCTGTTTTTT.

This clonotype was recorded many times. The CDR3 spells CSANPPENTEAFF. Here the CDR3 DNA reads TGCAGTGCTAACCCCCCCGAAAACACTGAAGCTTTCTTT. The genes are TRBV20-1 and TRBJ1-1; no reliable D call. The germline V gene has CDR1 DFQATT and CDR2 SNEGSKA (reference sequence). CDR3 length: 13 residues. V was clipped by 4 bases and J by 2 bases, with 11 bases between them.

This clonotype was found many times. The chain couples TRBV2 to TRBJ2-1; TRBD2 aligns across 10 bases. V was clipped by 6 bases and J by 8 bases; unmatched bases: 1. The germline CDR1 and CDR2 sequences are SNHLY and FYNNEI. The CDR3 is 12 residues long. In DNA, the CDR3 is TGTGCCAGCAGAGGGACTAGCGATGAGCAGTTCTTC. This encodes CASRGTSDEQFF.

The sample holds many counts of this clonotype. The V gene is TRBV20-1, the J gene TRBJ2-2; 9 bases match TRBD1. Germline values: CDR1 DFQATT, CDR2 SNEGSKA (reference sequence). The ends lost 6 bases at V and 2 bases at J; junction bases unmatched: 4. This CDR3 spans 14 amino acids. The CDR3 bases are TGCAGTGCCCCGGGACAGGGAAACACCGGGGAGCTGTTTTTT. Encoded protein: CSAPGQGNTGELFF.

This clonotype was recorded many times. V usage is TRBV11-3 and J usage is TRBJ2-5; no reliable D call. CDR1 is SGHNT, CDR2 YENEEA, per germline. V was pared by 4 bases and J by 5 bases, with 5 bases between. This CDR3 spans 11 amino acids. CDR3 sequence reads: CASSSTETQYF. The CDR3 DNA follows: TGTGCCAGCAGCTCAACGGAGACCCAGTACTTC. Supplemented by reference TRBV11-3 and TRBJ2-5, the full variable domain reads EAGVVQSPRYKIIEKKQPVAFWCNPISGHNTLYWYLQNLGQGPELLIRYENEEAVDDSQLPKDRFSAERLKGVDSTLKIQPAELGDSAVYLCASSSTETQYFGPGTRLLVL.

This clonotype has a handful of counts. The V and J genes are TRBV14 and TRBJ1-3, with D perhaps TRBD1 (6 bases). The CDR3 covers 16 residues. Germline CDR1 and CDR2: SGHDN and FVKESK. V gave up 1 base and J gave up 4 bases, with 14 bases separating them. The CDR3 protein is CASSQGLGGLGNTIYF. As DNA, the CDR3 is TGTGCCAGCAGCCAAGGACTGGGGGGGCTAGGAAACACCATATATTTT.